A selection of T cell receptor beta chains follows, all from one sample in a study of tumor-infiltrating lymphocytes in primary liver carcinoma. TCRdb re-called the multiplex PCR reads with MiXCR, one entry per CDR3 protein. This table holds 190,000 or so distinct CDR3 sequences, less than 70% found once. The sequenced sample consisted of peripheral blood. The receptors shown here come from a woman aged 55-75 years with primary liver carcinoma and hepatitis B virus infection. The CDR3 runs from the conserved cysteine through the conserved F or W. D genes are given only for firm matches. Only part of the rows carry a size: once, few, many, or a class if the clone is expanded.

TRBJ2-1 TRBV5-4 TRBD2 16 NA TGTGCCAGCAACTTGAAGCTGGCGGGAGGGTACGATGAGCAGTTCTTC CASNLKLAGGYDEQFF
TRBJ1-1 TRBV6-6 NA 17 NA TGTGCCAGCAGTTACTCGGGTGGAGGGAGAAGGGCCACTGAAGCTTTCTTT CASSYSGGGRRATEAFF
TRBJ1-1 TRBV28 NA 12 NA TGTGCCACCCAAACCAGGGGCACTGAAGCTTTCTTT CATQTRGTEAFF
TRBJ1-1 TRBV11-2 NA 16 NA TGTGCCAGCAGCTTGGCACGACGGAGCAAGTACACTGAAGCTTTCTTT CASSLARRSKYTEAFF
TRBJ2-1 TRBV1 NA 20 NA TGCACCAGCAGCATTCCATCCCTCCGACCTGGCGGGAGCGACGACAGTGAGCAGTTCTTC CTSSIPSLRPGGSDDSEQFF
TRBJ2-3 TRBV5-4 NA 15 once TGTGCCAGCGGCTTTCTGGCTAGAGGGACGGATACGCACTATTTT CASGFLARGTDTHYF
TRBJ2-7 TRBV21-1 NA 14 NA TGTGCCAGCAGCCGAAGGGCGCCGTCCTACGAGCAGTACTTC CASSRRAPSYEQYF
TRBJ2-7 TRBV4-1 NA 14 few TGCGCCAGCAGCCAAGCGGGCGCTTACTACGAGCAGTACTTC CASSQAGAYYEQYF
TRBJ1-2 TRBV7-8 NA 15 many TGTGCCAGCAGCTTATTAGGCAGGGCTTACTATGGCTACACCTTC CASSLLGRAYYGYTF
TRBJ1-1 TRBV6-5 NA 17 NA TGTGCCAGCAGTAACTCGAGAGGAGGTATTATGAACACTGAAGCTTTCTTT CASSNSRGGIMNTEAFF
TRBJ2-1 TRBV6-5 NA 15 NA TGTGCCAGCACCCTCGACAGGAGCTCCTACAGTGAGCGGTTCTTC CASTLDRSSYSERFF
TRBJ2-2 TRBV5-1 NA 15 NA TGCGCCAGCATCTTGGGTTCGGGAATCCCCGGGGAGCTGTTTTTT CASILGSGIPGELFF
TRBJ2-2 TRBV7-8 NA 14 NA TGTGCCAGCAGGGGAGGGGGAGCCATCGGGGAGCTGTTTTTT CASRGGGAIGELFF
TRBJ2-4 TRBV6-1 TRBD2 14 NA TGTGCCATCGGGGGGGGACCAGCCAAAAACATTCAGTACTTC CAIGGGPAKNIQYF
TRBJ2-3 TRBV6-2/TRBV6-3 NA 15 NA TGTGCCAGCAGTTGGAGCGGTAGTATTACAGAAACGCAGTATTTT CASSWSGSITETQYF
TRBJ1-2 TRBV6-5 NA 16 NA TGTGCCAGTAGTGCCCGGGACGCCCGAAATGGGTATGACTACACCTTC CASSARDARNGYDYTF
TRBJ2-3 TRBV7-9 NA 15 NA TGTGCCAGCAGCCCTGGACTAAGTCGCACAGATACGCAGTATTTT CASSPGLSRTDTQYF
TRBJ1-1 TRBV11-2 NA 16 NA TGTGCCAGCAGCTTAGAAGCGCAGGTAATGAACATTGAAGCTTTCTTT CASSLEAQVMNIEAFF
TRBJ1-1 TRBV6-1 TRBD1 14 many TGTGCCAGCAGAGAAACTATCGGGACAGTTGAAGCTTTCTTT CASRETIGTVEAFF
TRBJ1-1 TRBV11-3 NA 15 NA TGTGCCAGCAGCCCCCGGACGGGTGGGGTGGGTGAAGCTCTCTTT CASSPRTGGVGEALF
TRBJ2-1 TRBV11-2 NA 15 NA TGTGCCAGCAGCTTAGATCTCTCGGCGGTCAATGAGCAGTTCTTC CASSLDLSAVNEQFF
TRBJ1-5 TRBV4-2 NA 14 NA TGTGCCAGCAGCCAAGCTGTCGGGGGTCAGCCCCAGCATTTT CASSQAVGGQPQHF
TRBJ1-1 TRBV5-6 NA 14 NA TGTGCCAGCAGCTTGAACTATATGAACACTGAAGCTTTCTTT CASSLNYMNTEAFF
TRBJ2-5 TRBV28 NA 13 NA TGTGCAACACTGTGGGGTCTAGCGGAGACCCAGTACTTC CATLWGLAETQYF
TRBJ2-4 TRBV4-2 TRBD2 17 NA TGTGCCAACAGCCAACTAGCGGGAGGGCCGGGGGAAAACATTCAGTACTTC CANSQLAGGPGENIQYF
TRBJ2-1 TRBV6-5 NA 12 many TGTGCCAGCAGTCGGGACTCCCTCGAGCAGTTCTTC CASSRDSLEQFF